The 15 T cell receptor beta chains reported below all come from one sample, sequenced in a study of identical twins. MiXCR, applied by TCRdb to the 5' RACE reads, yields one record per CDR3 protein. Among over 600,000 distinct CDR3 sequences, approximately 21% were seen once, and the ten largest hold around 4.5%. The same sample was also studied in work on T cells expressing NK-cell markers.

Input material: PBMCs. These receptors came from a woman aged 18-29 years in good health.

A note on this clonotype: Given a much more abundant clone one base away, this may be a read error. V usage is TRBV6-1 and J usage is TRBJ2-2; D is possibly TRBD1 (5 bases). V was trimmed by 5 bases and J by 4 bases, leaving 20 bases between them. Germline V gene lookup returns CDR1 MNHNS and CDR2 SASEGT. The CDR3 consists of 17 residues. CDR3: CASSPLLATEVTGELFF. The CDR3 DNA reads as TGTGCCAGCAGTCCTCTACTTGCGACAGAAGTCACCGGGGAGCTGTTTTTT.

This clonotype was counted ten times or more. The chain links TRBV27 to TRBJ2-1; D is possibly TRBD2 (5 bases). The CDR3 is made up of 16 amino acids. Trimming shortened V by 3 bases and J by 4 bases, and 16 bases separated the two germline ends. Germline loops: CDR1 MNHEY, CDR2 SMNVEV (reference sequence). CDR3 amino acids: CASSLGFGGLYNEQFF. The CDR3 bases are TGTGCCAGCAGTTTGGGGTTTGGCGGGCTTTACAATGAGCAGTTCTTC.

The sample holds one count of this clonotype. This chain uses TRBV30 with TRBJ2-1; no firm D call. V was clipped by 3 bases and J by 6 bases, with 9 bases between them. The CDR3 runs 12 residues. The germline gives CDR1 GTSNPN, CDR2 SVGIG (reference sequence). Written as DNA, the CDR3 is TGTGCCTGGAGCGCAATTGTCAATGAGCAGTTCTTC. It encodes CAWSAIVNEQFF.

In its sample, this clonotype was seen many times. V gene TRBV12-3 or TRBV12-4 combines with J gene TRBJ1-1; 8 bases are a match to TRBD1. Trimming removed 5 bases from V and 3 bases from J; junction bases left unmatched: 8. The CDR3 loop spans 15 amino acids. As DNA, the CDR3 is TGTGCCAGCAGTGCACAGGACAGGGAGGACACTGAAGCTTTCTTT. The encoded protein is CASSAQDREDTEAFF.

V usage is TRBV6-5 and J usage is TRBJ2-3; D gene unclear. V lost 0 bases, J lost 10 bases, and 2 bases lay in between. The CDR3 loop spans 10 amino acids. Germline lookup yields CDR1 MNHEY and CDR2 SVGAGI. DNA of the CDR3: TGTGCCAGCAGTTACTCCCCGCAGTATTTT. Translated: CASSYSPQYF.

This clonotype turned up a few times. V is TRBV7-9 and J is TRBJ1-5; tentatively, D is TRBD1 (5 bases). Between the trimmed V and J ends, which lost 0 bases and 8 bases, there was a span of 14 bases. The CDR3 sequence is 15 residues long. Germline V CDR1 and CDR2: SEHNR, FQNEAQ (reference sequence). CDR3 protein: CASSLADGGMEPQHF. In nucleotides, the CDR3 is TGTGCCAGCAGCTTAGCGGACGGGGGGATGGAGCCCCAGCATTTT.

The rearrangement uses TRBV6-1 and TRBJ1-2; D remains unclear. CDR3 length: 13 amino acids. From germline, CDR1 is MNHNS and CDR2 SASEGT. Deletions cut 4 bases from V and 3 bases from J, with 9 bases between. The CDR3 reads CASSAMGYYGYTF. CDR3 nucleotides: TGTGCCAGCAGTGCTATGGGCTACTATGGCTACACCTTC.

This clonotype has only a few counts. The chain employs TRBV29-1 and TRBJ2-1; the D gene is possibly TRBD2 (6 bases). V lost 6 bases and J lost 0, with 18 bases in between. The CDR3 is made up of 16 amino acids. Germline CDR1 reads SQVTM; CDR2 reads ANQGSEA. For the CDR3, the DNA is TGCAGCGTCGGGGGAGGAAGGTTCACCTCCTACAATGAGCAGTTCTTC. This gives the protein CSVGGGRFTSYNEQFF.

The rearrangement links TRBV20-1 to TRBJ2-3; D possibly uses TRBD1 or TRBD2 (5 bases each). The V gene's germline CDR1 is DFQATT and CDR2 SNEGSKA (reference sequence). Trimming left V 0 bases short and J 1 base short, with 14 bases between. The CDR3 is 16 amino acids. DNA for the CDR3: TGCAGTGCTAGAGACCGGGACCAATCAGGCACAGATACGCAGTATTTT. It specifies CSARDRDQSGTDTQYF.

This clonotype was recorded many times. V gene TRBV12-3 or TRBV12-4 combines with J gene TRBJ2-1; TRBD1 matches 8 bases. This CDR3 comprises 15 residues. The V segment lost 5 bases and the J segment 8 bases; nucleotides outside the gene matches: 11. The CDR3 here is CASSPSRTGRHEQFF. In DNA form, the CDR3 reads TGTGCCAGCAGTCCCTCCCGGACAGGGCGCCATGAGCAGTTCTTC.

The chain employs TRBV12-5 and TRBJ2-1; 13 bases line up with TRBD2. Germline CDR1 LGHNT, CDR2 FRNRAP. Trimming took 3 bases from V and 6 from J; bases not matched to a gene: 8. The length of the CDR3 is 17 residues. This chain's CDR3 is CASGLGLAGVTTNEQFF. CDR3 nucleotides: TGTGCTAGTGGTTTAGGACTAGCGGGAGTTACTACCAATGAGCAGTTCTTC.

This chain joins TRBV20-1 and TRBJ2-7; 9 bases align to TRBD1. Trimming cost V 3 bases and J 4 bases; bases outside gene matches: 10. Germline V CDR1 and CDR2: DFQATT, SNEGSKA (reference sequence). This CDR3 has 15 amino acids. The CDR3, as DNA: TGCAGTGCTAGGACCACCGGGACAGGGTTTTACGAGCAGTACTTC. Translating gives CSARTTGTGFYEQYF.

This clonotype was detected only a few times. The chain joins TRBV29-1 to TRBJ2-3; 10 bases are a match to TRBD1. With 7 bases clipped from V and 4 bases from J, the junction kept 8 bases outside the gene matches. CDR1 is SQVTM, CDR2 ANQGSEA, per germline. This CDR3 has 14 residues. Written as DNA, the CDR3 is TGCAGCGGAAACCCGGGACAGGGGCCAGATACGCAGTATTTT. Residues: CSGNPGQGPDTQYF.

This clonotype was observed a few times. V usage is TRBV20-1 and J usage is TRBJ2-3; no clear D gene. Looked up from germline, CDR1 is DFQATT and CDR2 is SNEGSKA (reference sequence). This CDR3 spans 13 amino acids. V shed 3 bases and J shed 2 bases, with 9 bases lying between them. The CDR3: CSASDLTTDTQYF. The CDR3 DNA is TGCAGTGCTAGTGACCTCACCACAGATACGCAGTATTTT.

This chain links TRBV7-2 with TRBJ2-1; TRBD2 agrees at 7 bases. Germline V gene data show CDR1 as SGHTA and CDR2 as FQGNSA. Trimming took 5 bases from V and 2 from J; bases not matched to a gene: 9. This CDR3 comprises 16 residues. CDR3 residues: CASSPEGRGPYNEQFF. CDR3 nucleotide sequence: TGTGCCAGCAGCCCTGAGGGGAGGGGCCCCTACAATGAGCAGTTCTTC. Based on the CDR3 plus reference TRBV7-2 and TRBJ2-1, the full variable domain is GAGVSQSPSNKVTEKGKDVELRCDPISGHTALYWYRQSLGQGLEFLIYFQGNSAPDKSGLPSDRFSAERTGGSVSTLTIQRTQQEDSAVYLCASSPEGRGPYNEQFFGPGTRLTVL.